Listed here are 21 T cell receptor beta chains from one sample, sequenced in a study of blood T cell repertoires in COVID-19. Libraries were prepared by immunoSEQ multiplex PCR; TCRdb keeps only in-frame clonotypes and omits some of them. The profile shows some 280,000 clones, 80% to 90% of them singletons. The material sequenced was peripheral blood. The receptors stem from a woman in her thirties with active or convalescent COVID-19.

The rearrangement joins TRBV19 to TRBJ1-3; the D is unclear. The CDR3 has 14 residues. Germline V CDR1 and CDR2: LNHDA, SQIVND (reference sequence). With 8 bases removed from V and 0 bases from J, the gap between germline ends came to 11 bases. CDR3 nucleotides: TGTGCCAGTGGCGACACAAACTCTGGAAACACCATATATTTT. Translated: CASGDTNSGNTIYF.

V is TRBV5-4 and J is TRBJ2-5, with D perhaps TRBD2 (5 bases). The CDR3 sequence is 13 residues long. The V end was cut by 3 bases, the J end by 2 bases, with 8 bases between. Looked up from germline, CDR1 is SGHNT and CDR2 is YYREEE (reference sequence). CDR3 residues: CASSWSGQETQYF. Here the CDR3 DNA reads TGTGCCAGCAGCTGGTCGGGGCAAGAGACCCAGTACTTC.

This clone was counted a few times. This chain uses TRBV5-4 with TRBJ1-6; D is undetermined. V shed 3 bases and J shed 4 bases, with 8 bases lying between them. Germline V gives CDR1 SGHNT, CDR2 YYREEE (reference sequence). The CDR3 extends over 14 amino acids. The CDR3 here is CASSSLQYNSPLHF. As DNA, the CDR3 is TGTGCCAGCAGCTCCCTTCAGTATAATTCACCCCTCCACTTT.

The rearrangement uses TRBV28 and TRBJ2-7; unclear D gene. From germline, CDR1 is MDHEN and CDR2 SYDVKM. V dropped 2 bases and J dropped 0 bases, with 5 bases sitting between them. The CDR3 is made up of 13 amino acids. As DNA, the CDR3 is TGTGCCAGCAGTTTACCTACCTCCTACGAGCAGTACTTC. It translates to CASSLPTSYEQYF.

This clone occurred once. This chain connects TRBV28 to TRBJ1-5; 7 bases match TRBD1. The CDR3 has 15 residues. V was clipped by 3 bases and J by 4 bases; unmatched bases: 6. Germline CDR1 and CDR2: MDHEN and SYDVKM. The CDR3 region has the DNA TGTGCCAGCAGTTTGAGGGGACAGCTAAATCAGCCCCAGCATTTT. Translation gives CASSLRGQLNQPQHF.

As regards this clone: The sample contains more than one DNA sequence encoding this CDR3. J is TRBJ1-2 and V is TRBV7-2, with 8 bases matching TRBD1. V gave up 4 bases and J gave up 8 bases; unmatched junction bases: 6. CDR1 and CDR2 (germline): SGHTA, FQGNSA. The CDR3 runs 13 residues. The DNA of the CDR3 is TGTGCCAGCAGCTCCGACAGGGGCGGAGGCTACACCTTC. Its translation: CASSSDRGGGYTF.

Comments on this clone: The germline gene is not matched at one end of the junction; a read error may be the cause. This chain connects TRBV7-7 to TRBJ2-1; possibly TRBD1 for D (6 bases). The CDR3 has 14 residues. Germline V gene data show CDR1 as SSHAT and CDR2 as FNYEAQ (reference sequence). The CDR3 reads CASSRGGSYNEQFF. Written as DNA, the CDR3 is TGTGCTAGCAGCCGAGGGGGCTCCTACAATGAGCAGTTCTTC.

The chain carries TRBV5-1 and TRBJ2-7; TRBD1 matches 7 bases. There are 15 residues in the CDR3. Trimming cost V 5 bases and J 4 bases; bases outside gene matches: 12. The V gene's germline CDR1 is SGHRS and CDR2 YFSETQ. CDR3 region: CASSREGTAIYEQYF. The CDR3, as DNA: TGCGCCAGCAGTAGGGAAGGGACAGCCATTTACGAGCAGTACTTC.

This sequence joins TRBV5-1 and TRBJ1-2; 8 nucleotides line up with TRBD1. The CDR3 runs to 14 residues. After removal of 3 bases from V and 2 bases from J, the junction contained 3 bases not matched to a gene. In germline, CDR1 is SGHRS, CDR2 YFSETQ. The CDR3 protein is CASSSGQGNYGYTF. DNA for the CDR3: TGCGCCAGCAGCTCCGGACAGGGAAACTATGGCTACACCTTC.

This chain uses TRBV24-1 with TRBJ2-7; 8 bases match TRBD2. The CDR3 runs 14 residues. The V gene's germline CDR1 is KGHDR and CDR2 SFDVKD. V dropped 8 bases and J dropped 2; count of bases not matched to a gene: 7. CDR3 DNA: TGTGCCACCACGGGGGGGCAGCCCCCCTACGAGCAGTACTTC. This sequence encodes CATTGGQPPYEQYF.

This chain connects TRBV19 to TRBJ2-5, with unresolved D. Trimming cost V 5 bases and J 5 bases, with 12 bases left between them. Germline V CDR1 and CDR2: LNHDA, SQIVND (reference sequence). The CDR3 has 13 amino acids. CDR3 sequence reads: CASSPGGGETQYF. The CDR3 nucleotides are TGTGCCAGTAGTCCTGGCGGTGGGGAGACCCAGTACTTC. The complete variable domain, with remaining parts taken from reference TRBV19 and TRBJ2-5, reads DGGITQSPKYLFRKEGQNVTLSCEQNLNHDAMYWYRQDPGQGLRLIYYSQIVNDFQKGDIAEGYSVSREKKESFPLTVTSAQKNPTAFYLCASSPGGGETQYFGPGTRLLVL.

This chain uses TRBV15 with TRBJ2-5, with 14 bases that match TRBD2. Trimming cost V 3 bases and J 5 bases; bases outside gene matches: 2. The CDR3 loop spans 15 amino acids. The germline CDR1 and CDR2 sequences are LNHNV and YYDKDF (reference sequence). CDR3: CATSRGLAGAETQYF. The CDR3 coding sequence is TGTGCCACCAGCAGGGGACTAGCGGGGGCGGAGACCCAGTACTTC.

CDR3 bases: TGTGCCAGCAGCTATACAGGGGGCGCGTTGAACACTGAAGCTTTCTTT. It encodes CASSYTGGALNTEAFF. The rearrangement uses TRBV7-2 and TRBJ1-1, with TRBD1 matching over 9 bases. The CDR3 loop spans 16 amino acids. J lost 0 bases, V lost 4 bases, and 6 bases had no gene match. CDR1 and CDR2 from the germline V gene are SGHTA and FQGNSA.

The chain links TRBV7-3 to TRBJ1-2, with 8 bases lining up with TRBD1. This CDR3 comprises 13 residues. Germline V gene sequence: CDR1 SGHTA, CDR2 FQGTGA. V lost 5 bases to trimming and J lost 6 bases; unmatched junction nucleotides: 5. The chain's CDR3 is CASSRTGRDGYTF. CDR3 nucleotides: TGTGCCAGCAGCCGGACAGGGAGGGATGGCTACACCTTC. The complete variable domain, with remaining parts taken from reference TRBV7-3 and TRBJ1-2, reads GAGVSQTPSNKVTEKGKYVELRCDPISGHTALYWYRQSLGQGPEFLIYFQGTGAADDSGLPNDRFFAVRPEGSVSTLKIQRTERGDSAVYLCASSRTGRDGYTFGSGTRLTVV.

The chain has TRBV6-2 or TRBV6-3 and TRBJ1-2; D ambiguous. CDR1 is MNHEY and CDR2 is SVGEGT in the germline V gene. V lost 2 bases and J lost 5, with 6 bases in between. The CDR3 is 12 residues long. The CDR3 coding sequence is TGTGCCAGCAGTTACAAAGCTTATGGCTACACCTTC. This translates into CASSYKAYGYTF.

The chain recombines TRBV28 with TRBJ1-1; D unresolved. The CDR3 runs 12 residues. Trimming took 1 base from V and 8 from J, leaving 8 bases between them. Looked up from germline, CDR1 is MDHEN and CDR2 is SYDVKM. CDR3 sequence: CASSLSAQEAFF. CDR3 nucleotides: TGTGCCAGCAGTTTATCTGCACAGGAAGCTTTCTTT.

This clone has a handful of counts. The CDR3 DNA follows: TGTGCCAGCAGCTCGGGACAGCCTGGAAACACCATATATTTT. It specifies CASSSGQPGNTIYF. This chain joins TRBV5-6 and TRBJ1-3; TRBD1 aligns across 7 bases. The CDR3 spans 14 residues. V lost 3 bases, J lost 2 bases, and 2 bases stayed unmatched. The germline V gene encodes CDR1 SGHDT and CDR2 YYEEEE.

The chain couples TRBV7-2 to TRBJ2-5; no clear D gene. Trimming removed 2 bases from V and 1 base from J, with 5 bases in between. Germline assignment: CDR1 SGHTA and CDR2 FQGNSA. The length of the CDR3 is 13 residues. CDR3 nucleotides: TGTGCCAGCAGCTTACGGGTCCAAGAGACCCAGTACTTC. This translates into CASSLRVQETQYF.

The V gene is TRBV19, the J gene TRBJ1-6; D might be TRBD1 (6 bases). The CDR3 runs 12 residues. Germline V gene data show CDR1 as LNHDA and CDR2 as SQIVND (reference sequence). V lost 9 bases, J lost 9 bases, and 12 bases lay in between. This CDR3 is CASSTGISPLHF. CDR3 DNA: TGTGCCAGCTCTACAGGGATTTCACCCCTCCACTTT.

The rearrangement uses TRBV19 and TRBJ1-1, with D possibly matching TRBD1 (5 bases). The germline V and J ends were trimmed by 3 bases and 0 bases, with 11 bases remaining between them. CDR1 is LNHDA and CDR2 is SQIVND in the germline V gene (reference sequence). The CDR3 covers 15 residues. This CDR3 reads CASSISGFLNTEAFF. The CDR3 nucleotides read TGTGCCAGTAGTATCTCAGGGTTTTTGAACACTGAAGCTTTCTTT.

This clone has only one observation. This chain uses TRBV28 with TRBJ1-3; 8 nucleotides align to TRBD1. Trimming took 2 bases from V and 5 from J; bases not matched to a gene: 5. From germline, CDR1 is MDHEN and CDR2 SYDVKM. The CDR3 is made up of 15 amino acids. DNA for the CDR3: TGTGCCAGCAGTTTAGGACAGGGTGGGCGAAACACCATATATTTT. It translates to CASSLGQGGRNTIYF.